These 10 T cell receptor beta chains share one sample of origin, sequenced in a study of T cell responses to AZD1222 COVID-19 vaccine. Produced via immunoSEQ multiplex PCR; TCRdb's table is partial and in-frame only. The table has around 110,000 clones, about 91% seen once. Sequences were derived from peripheral blood, sampled 28 days after the second AZD1222 dose. Source of these receptors: an adult who received the AZD1222 COVID-19 vaccine.

This rearrangement joins TRBV7-9 to TRBJ2-1, with 7 nucleotides matching TRBD2. V was clipped by 1 base and J by 10 bases; unmatched bases: 7. Germline lookup yields CDR1 SEHNR and CDR2 FQNEAQ (reference sequence). The CDR3 length is 14 residues. Here the CDR3 reads CASSLGVRENEQFF. The CDR3, as DNA: TGTGCCAGCAGCTTAGGCGTGCGGGAGAACGAGCAGTTCTTC.

The V and J genes are TRBV5-5 and TRBJ2-3; 11 bases are a match to TRBD2. CDR3 length: 18 residues. Germline lookup yields CDR1 SGHKS and CDR2 YYEKEE (reference sequence). V shed 3 bases, J shed 0 bases, and the junction held 9 bases outside the gene matches. The CDR3 is CASSSRPTSGTSTDTQYF. The CDR3 DNA follows: TGTGCCAGCAGCTCCCGCCCGACTAGCGGGACTAGCACAGATACGCAGTATTTT.

The CDR3 sequence: CASRRLASERGETQYF. For the CDR3, the DNA is TGCGCCAGCCGGCGGCTAGCGTCAGAAAGAGGGGAGACCCAGTACTTC. The rearrangement uses TRBV5-1 and TRBJ2-5, with D tentatively TRBD2 (6 bases). V was pared by 7 bases and J by 5 bases, with 24 bases between. The V gene's germline CDR1 is SGHRS and CDR2 YFSETQ. The CDR3 runs 16 residues.

This chain links TRBV18 with TRBJ2-5; TRBD1 matches at 11 bases. The germline gives CDR1 KGHSH, CDR2 LQKENI. CDR3 length: 16 residues. V dropped 4 bases and J dropped 3; count of bases not matched to a gene: 7. The CDR3 loop is CASSHPRDRGEETQYF. Written as DNA, the CDR3 is TGTGCCAGCTCACATCCCCGGGACAGGGGGGAAGAGACCCAGTACTTC.

The V call is TRBV29-1, the J call TRBJ2-5; 7 positions agree with TRBD2. The germline V gene has CDR1 SQVTM and CDR2 ANQGSEA. The V and J ends lost 8 bases and 5 bases, in that order; junction bases with no gene match: 5. This CDR3 spans 11 amino acids. The CDR3 region has the DNA TGCAGCACATTGGGGGGGGAGACCCAGTACTTC. Translating gives CSTLGGETQYF.

V gene TRBV7-8 combines with J gene TRBJ1-5, with a possible D match to TRBD1 (6 bases). V was cut by 2 bases and J by 5 bases, with 13 bases left in between. Germline V gene data show CDR1 as SGHVS and CDR2 as FQNEAQ. The CDR3 length is 15 residues. The CDR3 DNA reads TGTGCCAGCAGCTTATCAGGGGCAGGGGATCAGCCCCAGCATTTT. Protein: CASSLSGAGDQPQHF.

This chain connects TRBV7-9 to TRBJ2-1, with D possibly TRBD2 on 5 matching bases. CDR3 size: 15 residues. Deletions cut 6 bases from V and 6 bases from J, with 18 bases between. Germline CDR1 SEHNR, CDR2 FQNEAQ (reference sequence). The CDR3 region has the DNA TGTGCCAGCAGTTTTACTAGTACGAAGGGCAATGAGCAGTTCTTC. Translating gives CASSFTSTKGNEQFF.

CDR3 loop: CASKSPPGELFF. DNA for the CDR3: TGTGCCAGCAAATCCCCCCCCGGGGAGCTGTTTTTT. V usage is TRBV28 and J usage is TRBJ2-2; D not resolved. Trimming took 7 bases from V and 6 from J, leaving 9 bases between them. The CDR3 loop spans 12 amino acids. Germline V gene data show CDR1 as MDHEN and CDR2 as SYDVKM. Combining the CDR3 with reference TRBV28 and TRBJ2-2 gives the whole variable domain DVKVTQSSRYLVKRTGEKVFLECVQDMDHENMFWYRQDPGLGLRLIYFSYDVKMKEKGDIPEGYSVSREKKERFSLILESASTNQTSMYLCASKSPPGELFFGEGSRLTVL.

In nucleotides, the CDR3 is TGTGCCAGCAGTTTATGGGGGCAAGGGACTGAAGCTTTCTTT. Translated, it gives CASSLWGQGTEAFF. The chain links TRBV27 to TRBJ1-1; D may be TRBD1 (6 bases). Trimming removed 1 base from V and 5 bases from J, with 11 bases in between. Germline V gives CDR1 MNHEY, CDR2 SMNVEV (reference sequence). This CDR3 spans 14 amino acids.

The rearrangement links TRBV4-2 to TRBJ1-4; TRBD1 is a possible D gene (5 bases). Per germline, CDR1 LGHNA and CDR2 YNFKEQ. The CDR3 is 19 amino acids. Trimming took 0 bases from V and 4 from J, leaving 21 bases between them. CDR3 in amino acids: CASSQDQVPRGSDNEKLFF. The CDR3 nucleotides read TGTGCCAGCAGCCAAGATCAAGTTCCGCGGGGCAGCGATAATGAAAAACTGTTTTTT.